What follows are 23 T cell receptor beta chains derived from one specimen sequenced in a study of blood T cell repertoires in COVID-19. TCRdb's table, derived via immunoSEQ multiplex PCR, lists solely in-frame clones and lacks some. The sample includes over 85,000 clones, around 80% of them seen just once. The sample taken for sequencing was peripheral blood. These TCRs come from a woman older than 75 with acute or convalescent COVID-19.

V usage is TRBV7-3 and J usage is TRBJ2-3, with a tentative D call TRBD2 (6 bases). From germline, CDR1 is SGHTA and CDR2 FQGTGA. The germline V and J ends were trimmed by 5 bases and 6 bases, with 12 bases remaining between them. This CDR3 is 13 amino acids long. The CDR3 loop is CASSRTTRDTQYF. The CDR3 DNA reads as TGTGCCAGCAGCCGGACTACTAGGGATACGCAGTATTTT.

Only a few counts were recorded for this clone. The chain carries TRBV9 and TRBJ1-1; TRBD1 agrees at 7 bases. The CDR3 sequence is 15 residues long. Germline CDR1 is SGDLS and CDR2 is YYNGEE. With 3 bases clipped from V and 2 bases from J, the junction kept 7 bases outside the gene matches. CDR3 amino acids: CASSATGTVNTEAFF. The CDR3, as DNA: TGTGCCAGCAGCGCAACCGGGACAGTAAACACTGAAGCTTTCTTT. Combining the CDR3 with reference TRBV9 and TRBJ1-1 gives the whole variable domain DSGVTQTPKHLITATGQRVTLRCSPRSGDLSVYWYQQSLDQGLQFLIQYYNGEERAKGNILERFSAQQFPDLHSELNLSSLELGDSALYFCASSATGTVNTEAFFGQGTRLTVV.

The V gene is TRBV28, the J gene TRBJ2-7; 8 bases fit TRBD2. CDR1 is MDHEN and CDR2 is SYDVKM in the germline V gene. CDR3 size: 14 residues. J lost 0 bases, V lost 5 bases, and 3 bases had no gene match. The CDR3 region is CASSPTSVSYEQYF. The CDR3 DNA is TGTGCCAGCAGTCCGACTAGCGTCTCCTACGAGCAGTACTTC.

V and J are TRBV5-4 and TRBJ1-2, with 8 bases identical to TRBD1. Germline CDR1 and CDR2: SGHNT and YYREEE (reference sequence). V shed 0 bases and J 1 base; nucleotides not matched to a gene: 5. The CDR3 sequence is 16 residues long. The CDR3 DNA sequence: TGTGCCAGCAGCTTGGGACAGGGGCACTTTAACTATGGCTACACCTTC. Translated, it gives CASSLGQGHFNYGYTF.

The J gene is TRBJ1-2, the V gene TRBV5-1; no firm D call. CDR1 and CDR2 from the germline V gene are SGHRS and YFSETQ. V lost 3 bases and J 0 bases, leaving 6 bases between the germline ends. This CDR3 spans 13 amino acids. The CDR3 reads CASSYGANYGYTF. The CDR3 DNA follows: TGCGCCAGCAGCTACGGAGCTAACTATGGCTACACCTTC. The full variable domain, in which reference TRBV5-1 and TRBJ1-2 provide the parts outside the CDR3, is KAGVTQTPRYLIKTRGQQVTLSCSPISGHRSVSWYQQTPGQGLQFLFEYFSETQRNKGNFPGRFSGRQFSNSRSEMNVSTLELGDSALYLCASSYGANYGYTFGSGTRLTVV.

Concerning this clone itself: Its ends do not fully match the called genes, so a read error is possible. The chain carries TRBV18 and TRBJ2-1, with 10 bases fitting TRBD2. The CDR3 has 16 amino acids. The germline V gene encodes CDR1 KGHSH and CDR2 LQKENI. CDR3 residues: CASSPRASGGDNEQFF. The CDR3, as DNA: TGTGCCAGCTCGCCACGAGCTAGCGGGGGTGACAATGAGCAGTTCTTC.

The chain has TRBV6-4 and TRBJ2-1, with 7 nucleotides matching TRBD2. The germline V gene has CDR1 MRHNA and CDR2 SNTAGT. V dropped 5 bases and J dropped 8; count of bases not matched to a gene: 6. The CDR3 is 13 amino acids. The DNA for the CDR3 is TGTGCCAGCAGTCTGAAGCGGGGACATGAGCAGTTCTTC. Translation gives CASSLKRGHEQFF.

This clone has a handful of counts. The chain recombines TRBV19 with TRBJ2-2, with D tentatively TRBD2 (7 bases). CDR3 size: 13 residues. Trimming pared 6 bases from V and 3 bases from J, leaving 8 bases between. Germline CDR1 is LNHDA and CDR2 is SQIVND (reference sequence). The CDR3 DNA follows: TGTGCCAGTAGCGGGGGGCACACCGGGGAGCTGTTTTTT. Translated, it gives CASSGGHTGELFF. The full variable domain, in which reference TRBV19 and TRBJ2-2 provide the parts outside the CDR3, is DGGITQSPKYLFRKEGQNVTLSCEQNLNHDAMYWYRQDPGQGLRLIYYSQIVNDFQKGDIAEGYSVSREKKESFPLTVTSAQKNPTAFYLCASSGGHTGELFFGEGSRLTVL.

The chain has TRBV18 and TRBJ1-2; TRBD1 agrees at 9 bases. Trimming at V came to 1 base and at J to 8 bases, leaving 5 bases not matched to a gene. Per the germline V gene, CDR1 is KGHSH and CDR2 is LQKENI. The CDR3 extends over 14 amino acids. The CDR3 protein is CASSPRDRGEGYTF. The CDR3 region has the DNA TGTGCCAGCTCACCACGAGACAGGGGGGAAGGCTACACCTTC.

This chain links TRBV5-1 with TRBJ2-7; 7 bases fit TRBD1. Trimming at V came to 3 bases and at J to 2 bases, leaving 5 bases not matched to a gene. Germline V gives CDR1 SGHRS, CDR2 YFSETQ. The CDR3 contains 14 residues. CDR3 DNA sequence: TGCGCCAGCAGCTCCGGACAGGCGACCTACGAGCAGTACTTC. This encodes CASSSGQATYEQYF.

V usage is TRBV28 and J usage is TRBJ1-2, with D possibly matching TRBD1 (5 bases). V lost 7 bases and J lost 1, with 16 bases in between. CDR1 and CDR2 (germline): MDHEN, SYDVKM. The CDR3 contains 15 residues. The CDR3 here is CASKGREPFNYGYTF. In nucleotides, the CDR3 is TGTGCCAGCAAGGGGAGGGAACCGTTTAACTATGGCTACACCTTC.

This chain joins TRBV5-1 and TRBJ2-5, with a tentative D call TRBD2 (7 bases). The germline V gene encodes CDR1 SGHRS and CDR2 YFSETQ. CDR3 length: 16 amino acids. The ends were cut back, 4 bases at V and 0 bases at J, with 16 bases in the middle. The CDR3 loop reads CASSPAGRGDQETQYF. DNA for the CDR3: TGCGCCAGCAGCCCCGCGGGGAGGGGGGACCAAGAGACCCAGTACTTC.

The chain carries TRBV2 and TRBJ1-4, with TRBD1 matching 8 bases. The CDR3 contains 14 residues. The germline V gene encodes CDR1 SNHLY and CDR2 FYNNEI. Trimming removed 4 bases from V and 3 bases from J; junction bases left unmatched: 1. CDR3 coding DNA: TGTGCCAGCAGTGTGGACAGGGCTAATGAAAAACTGTTTTTT. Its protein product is CASSVDRANEKLFF. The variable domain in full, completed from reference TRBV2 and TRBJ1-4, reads EPEVTQTPSHQVTQMGQEVILRCVPISNHLYFYWYRQILGQKVEFLVSFYNNEISEKSEIFDDQFSVERPDGSNFTLKIRSTKLEDSAMYFCASSVDRANEKLFFGSGTQLSVL.

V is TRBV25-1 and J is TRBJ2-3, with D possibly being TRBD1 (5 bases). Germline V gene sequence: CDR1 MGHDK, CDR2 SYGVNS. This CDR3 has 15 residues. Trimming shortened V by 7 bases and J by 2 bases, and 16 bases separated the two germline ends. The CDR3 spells CASTSTGYFTDTQYF. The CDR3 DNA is TGTGCCAGCACCTCTACAGGTTACTTCACAGATACGCAGTATTTT.

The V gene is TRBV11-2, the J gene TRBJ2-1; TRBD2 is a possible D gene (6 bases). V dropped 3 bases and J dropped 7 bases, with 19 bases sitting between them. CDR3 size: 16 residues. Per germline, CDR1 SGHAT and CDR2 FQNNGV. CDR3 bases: TGTGCCAGCAGCTTTAACCGGGACCGGGGGAAAAATGAGCAGTTCTTC. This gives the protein CASSFNRDRGKNEQFF.

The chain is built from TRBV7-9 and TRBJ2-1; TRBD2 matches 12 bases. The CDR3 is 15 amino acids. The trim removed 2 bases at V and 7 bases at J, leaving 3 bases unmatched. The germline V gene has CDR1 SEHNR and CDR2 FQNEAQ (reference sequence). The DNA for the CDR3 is TGTGCCAGCAGCTTACTAGCGGGAGGGGGAAATGAGCAGTTCTTC. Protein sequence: CASSLLAGGGNEQFF. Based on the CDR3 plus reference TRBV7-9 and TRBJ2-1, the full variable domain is DTGVSQNPRHKITKRGQNVTFRCDPISEHNRLYWYRQTLGQGPEFLTYFQNEAQLEKSRLLSDRFSAERPKGSFSTLEIQRTEQGDSAMYLCASSLLAGGGNEQFFGPGTRLTVL.

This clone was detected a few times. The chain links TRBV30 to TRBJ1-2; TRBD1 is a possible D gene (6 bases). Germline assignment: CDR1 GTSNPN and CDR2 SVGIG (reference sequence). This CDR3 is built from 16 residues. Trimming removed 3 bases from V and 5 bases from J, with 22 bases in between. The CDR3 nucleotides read TGTGCCTGGAGCCCCCGGCCAGGGGCGGGGGGATATGGCTACACCTTC. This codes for CAWSPRPGAGGYGYTF.

The CDR3 protein is CASSQFELAGGPLFF. DNA for the CDR3: TGTGCCAGCAGCCAATTTGAACTAGCGGGGGGCCCTCTGTTCTTC. The chain couples TRBV7-2 to TRBJ2-1; TRBD2 matches 12 bases. CDR3 length: 15 residues. Germline CDR1 is SGHTA and CDR2 is FQGNSA. V gave up 5 bases and J gave up 15 bases; unmatched junction bases: 14.

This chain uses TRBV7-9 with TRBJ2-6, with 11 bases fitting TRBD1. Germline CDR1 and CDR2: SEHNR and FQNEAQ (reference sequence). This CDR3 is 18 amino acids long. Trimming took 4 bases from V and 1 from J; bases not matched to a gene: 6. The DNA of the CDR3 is TGTGCCAGCAGCTATGGGACAGGGGGATGGTCTGGGGCCAACGTCCTGACTTTC. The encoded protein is CASSYGTGGWSGANVLTF.

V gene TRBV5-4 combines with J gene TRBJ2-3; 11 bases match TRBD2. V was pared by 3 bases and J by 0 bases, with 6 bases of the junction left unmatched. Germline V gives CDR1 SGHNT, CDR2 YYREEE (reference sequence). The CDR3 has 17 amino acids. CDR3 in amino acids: CASSSKLAGGSTDTQYF. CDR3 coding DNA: TGTGCCAGCAGCTCGAAGCTAGCGGGGGGTAGCACAGATACGCAGTATTTT.

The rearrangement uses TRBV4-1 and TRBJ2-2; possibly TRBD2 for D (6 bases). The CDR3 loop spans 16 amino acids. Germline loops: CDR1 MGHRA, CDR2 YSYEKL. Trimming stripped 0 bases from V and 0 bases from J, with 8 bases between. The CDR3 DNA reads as TGCGCCAGCAGCCAAGATCGACTAGCGAACACCGGGGAGCTGTTTTTT. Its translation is CASSQDRLANTGELFF.

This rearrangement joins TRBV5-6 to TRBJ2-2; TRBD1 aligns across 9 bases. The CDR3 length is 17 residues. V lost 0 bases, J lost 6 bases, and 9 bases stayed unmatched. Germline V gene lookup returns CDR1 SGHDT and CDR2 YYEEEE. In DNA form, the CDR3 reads TGTGCCAGCAGCTTGGACGCCGGGACAGGGATACCCGGGGAGCTGTTTTTT. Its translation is CASSLDAGTGIPGELFF.

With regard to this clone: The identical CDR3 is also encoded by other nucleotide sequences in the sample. Written as DNA, the CDR3 is TGTGCCAGCAGTGGACAGGGGGATGAAAAACTGTTTTTT. Translated: CASSGQGDEKLFF. The chain recombines TRBV12-3 or TRBV12-4 with TRBJ1-4, with 10 bases that match TRBD1. The length of the CDR3 is 13 residues. V gave up 5 bases and J gave up 6 bases; unmatched junction bases: 0.